This T cell receptor beta chain was observed in a study of PD-1 blockade in classical Hodgkin lymphoma. In regard to this clone: What it recognizes is unknown.

Time point of the sample: cycle 4 day 1 (C4D1), after more than five weeks of nivolumab. After autologous stem cell transplantation all patients relapsed, and prior brentuximab vedotin exposure differed between cohorts. Each best response was a complete response, a partial response or progressive disease. TCRdb's copy holds only in-frame clones and misses some; the assay was immunoSEQ multiplex PCR. The table includes nearly 25,000 clones, 70% to 80% detected once. V dropped 5 bases and J dropped 4 bases, with 17 bases sitting between them. The CDR3 contains 15 residues. Per the germline V gene, CDR1 is LNHDA and CDR2 is SQIVND (reference sequence). Study findings and constraints: Reasons behind the repertoire differences stay unclear, perhaps disease activity or earlier therapy. Baseline diversity was lower in partial responders and progressors than complete responders. Relative to healthy donors, newly diagnosed patients reportedly had lower baseline TCR diversity, which was reported as lower still in relapsed/refractory patients.

V is TRBV19 and J is TRBJ2-5; TRBD1 is a possible D gene (6 bases). The sample in question was peripheral blood mononuclear cells (PBMCs), obtained before the fourth cycle of nivolumab. The clonotype was recovered from a human donor with classical Hodgkin lymphoma. In DNA, the CDR3 is TGTGCCAGTAGTTTCACTTCAGGGGTCGGAGAGACCCAGTACTTC. Translating gives CASSFTSGVGETQYF.